This T cell receptor beta chain derives from a study of blood T cell repertoires in COVID-19. For the study at large: Spain, Italy and the United States supplied samples that represented acute and convalescent COVID-19. From T cells, B-cell-depleted T cells, or PBMCs came the material, which was cDNA or gDNA.

The authors' processing: Estimation of nucleated cell counts relied on the amplification of reference gene primers. Sequencing was performed with immunoSEQ multiplex PCR; in TCRdb, only in-frame clones are kept and a portion is missing. V, J and clone size reflect that table, while D and trimming were determined from the DNA. The data show 100,000 to 150,000 clones, with approximately 81% seen just once and approximately 9.1% held by the top ten. The germline gives CDR1 SGDLS, CDR2 YYNGEE. After removal of 2 bases from V and 4 bases from J, the junction contained 5 bases not matched to a gene. The CDR3 totals 15 residues.

The specimen was peripheral blood. This clonotype was obtained from an older woman with active or convalescent COVID-19. This chain uses TRBV9 with TRBJ2-7; 11 positions match TRBD1. DNA of the CDR3: TGTGCCAGCAGCGTTAAAGGACAGGGGGCGTACGAGCAGTACTTC. Translated, it gives CASSVKGQGAYEQYF.